These 31 T cell receptor beta chains were sequenced from one sample in a study of shared clonotypes between healthy human individuals. Sequenced by immunoSEQ multiplex PCR; TCRdb stores in-frame clones only, minus some. Among about half a million clones listed, 79% were seen once. The specimen was PBMCs. Receptors were obtained from a woman aged 40 to 50 in good health. Some clones in this sample may be carry-over from other donors' samples.

V gene TRBV7-8 combines with J gene TRBJ2-3; D call uncertain. CDR1 is SGHVS and CDR2 is FQNEAQ in the germline V gene. The CDR3 loop spans 13 amino acids. Trimming left V 5 bases short and J 6 bases short, with 12 bases between. CDR3 residues: CASSTTYSDTQYF. The CDR3 DNA reads TGTGCCAGCAGCACAACGTACTCTGATACGCAGTATTTT.

The gene calls are TRBV5-1 and TRBJ2-3; 16 positions match TRBD2. The J segment lost 1 base and the V segment lost 3 bases, leaving 11 bases of the junction unmatched. The CDR3 spans 20 residues. Germline V gives CDR1 SGHRS, CDR2 YFSETQ. The CDR3: CASSSPPGTSGRAGTDTQYF. DNA of the CDR3: TGCGCCAGCAGCTCCCCCCCCGGGACTAGCGGGAGGGCAGGCACAGATACGCAGTATTTT.

Concerning this clone itself: The same CDR3 also results from other DNA sequences found in this sample. The chain joins TRBV28 to TRBJ1-5, with no clear D. Germline V gene lookup returns CDR1 MDHEN and CDR2 SYDVKM. The CDR3 contains 11 residues. The V end was cut by 5 bases, the J end by 4 bases, with 3 bases between. The CDR3, as DNA: TGTGCCAGCAGTGGGAATCAGCCCCAGCATTTT. Translation gives CASSGNQPQHF.

The CDR3 region is CASSLQRAGAGELFF. In DNA form, the CDR3 reads TGTGCCAGCAGCTTGCAACGTGCGGGGGCCGGGGAGCTGTTTTTT. V gene TRBV7-6 combines with J gene TRBJ2-2, with 7 bases matching TRBD2. Trimming cost V 3 bases and J 6 bases; bases outside gene matches: 7. This CDR3 comprises 15 residues. CDR1 is SGHVS, CDR2 FNYEAQ, per germline.

This chain connects TRBV7-9 to TRBJ2-6; no clear D gene. The germline V gene has CDR1 SEHNR and CDR2 FQNEAQ (reference sequence). V gave up 6 bases and J gave up 2 bases, with 11 bases separating them. This CDR3 is 15 amino acids long. The CDR3 DNA reads TGTGCCAGCAGTGTTGGGCAGGCTGGGGCCAACGTCCTGACTTTC. This gives the protein CASSVGQAGANVLTF.

This clone was observed a few times. The chain couples TRBV5-1 to TRBJ2-5, with D possibly TRBD2 on 6 matching bases. The V gene lost 7 bases and the J gene lost 2 bases, with 15 bases spanning the gap. The germline CDR1 and CDR2 sequences are SGHRS and YFSETQ. There are 14 residues in the CDR3. The CDR3 here is CASSRGSGQETQYF. CDR3 sequence (DNA): TGCGCCAGCTCTCGGGGGTCCGGGCAAGAGACCCAGTACTTC.

This chain connects TRBV18 to TRBJ1-2; tentative D call: TRBD1 (6 bases). The CDR3 consists of 14 residues. Germline-derived CDR1 and CDR2 are KGHSH and LQKENI. V gave up 0 bases and J gave up 4 bases, with 9 bases separating them. The CDR3 bases are TGTGCCAGCTCACCACCGGGCAGGGGCTATGGCTACACCTTC. Translating gives CASSPPGRGYGYTF.

This chain connects TRBV4-1 to TRBJ2-1; 11 bases fit TRBD2. V dropped 1 base and J dropped 2; count of bases not matched to a gene: 4. Germline values: CDR1 MGHRA, CDR2 YSYEKL. CDR3 length: 17 amino acids. The CDR3 is CASSQVALAGAYNEQFF. CDR3 DNA sequence: TGCGCCAGCAGCCAAGTTGCACTAGCGGGAGCCTACAATGAGCAGTTCTTC.

The chain employs TRBV18 and TRBJ2-7; 14 bases match TRBD2. In germline, CDR1 is KGHSH, CDR2 LQKENI. This CDR3 comprises 16 residues. V trimming: 4 bases; J trimming: 1 base; junction bases outside the gene matches: 3. CDR3: CASSLGTSGGSYEQYF. The CDR3 nucleotides are TGTGCCAGCTCACTTGGGACTAGCGGGGGATCCTACGAGCAGTACTTC. Full variable domain (missing parts from reference TRBV18 and TRBJ2-7): NAGVMQNPRHLVRRRGQEARLRCSPMKGHSHVYWYRQLPEEGLKFMVYLQKENIIDESGMPKERFSAEFPKEGPSILRIQQVVRGDSAAYFCASSLGTSGGSYEQYFGPGTRLTVT.

A note on this clone: This sample also contains other DNA sequences that code for the same CDR3. The V call is TRBV9, the J call TRBJ2-7, with 7 nucleotides matching TRBD1. Germline assignment: CDR1 SGDLS and CDR2 YYNGEE. The CDR3 sequence is 15 residues long. V lost 1 base and J lost 2; bases outside the gene matches: 6. For the CDR3, the DNA is TGTGCCAGCAGCGTAACCCGGGACAGTCCCTACGAGCAGTACTTC. It specifies CASSVTRDSPYEQYF.

The rearrangement links TRBV5-4 to TRBJ2-3, with 12 bases lining up with TRBD1. The J segment lost 6 bases and the V segment lost 3 bases, leaving 5 bases of the junction unmatched. The CDR3 is made up of 15 amino acids. Germline values: CDR1 SGHNT, CDR2 YYREEE (reference sequence). CDR3 sequence: CASSWDRGLADTQYF. CDR3 nucleotides: TGTGCCAGCAGCTGGGACAGGGGGCTTGCCGATACGCAGTATTTT.

This clone was observed a few times. V gene TRBV11-3 combines with J gene TRBJ1-4; D call uncertain. V was shortened by 2 bases and J by 8 bases, with 6 bases between the two germline ends. This CDR3 spans 12 amino acids. Germline CDR1 is SGHNT and CDR2 is YENEEA. This CDR3 reads CASSLWREKLFF. As DNA, the CDR3 is TGTGCCAGCAGCTTATGGAGGGAAAAACTGTTTTTT.

This clone was observed a handful of times. The rearrangement links TRBV28 to TRBJ2-7, with a possible D match to TRBD2 (6 bases). Germline V gene data show CDR1 as MDHEN and CDR2 as SYDVKM. The CDR3 is 17 residues long. V was cut by 0 bases and J by 0 bases, with 15 bases left in between. Here the CDR3 reads CASSLWGDSPSSYEQYF. The CDR3 DNA sequence: TGTGCCAGCAGTTTATGGGGGGACTCCCCGAGCTCCTACGAGCAGTACTTC.

Regarding this clone: The likely explanation is a read error, given a far larger clone one base away. Other nucleotide sequences in the sample specify the same CDR3. J is TRBJ2-2 and V is TRBV11-2, with D perhaps matching TRBD2 (5 bases). V was cut by 3 bases and J by 6 bases, with 17 bases left in between. Germline V gives CDR1 SGHAT, CDR2 FQNNGV. This CDR3 has 16 amino acids. The CDR3 bases are TGTGCCAGCAGCTTCACACCAACGGGGTCGGCCGGGGAGCTGTTTTTT. As protein: CASSFTPTGSAGELFF.

This chain links TRBV4-2 with TRBJ2-7, with TRBD1 matching over 9 bases. The germline CDR1 and CDR2 sequences are LGHNA and YNFKEQ. V was pared by 0 bases and J by 1 base, with 1 base of the junction left unmatched. The CDR3 runs 15 residues. The CDR3 loop is CASSQEGTGSYEQYF. The CDR3 region has the DNA TGTGCCAGCAGCCAAGAAGGGACAGGGTCCTACGAGCAGTACTTC.

V is TRBV7-9 and J is TRBJ2-2; possibly TRBD1 for D (6 bases). This CDR3 has 16 residues. V lost 5 bases to trimming and J lost 1 base, with 14 bases between them. Germline CDR1 is SEHNR and CDR2 is FQNEAQ (reference sequence). The CDR3: CASSPGATGNTGELFF. In DNA, the CDR3 is TGTGCCAGCAGCCCCGGTGCGACAGGGAACACCGGGGAGCTGTTTTTT.

The V and J genes are TRBV5-4 and TRBJ2-3; 10 bases fit TRBD2. CDR1 is SGHNT, CDR2 YYREEE, per germline (reference sequence). Unmatched junction bases numbered 10, after V lost 0 bases and J lost 6 bases. The CDR3 has 17 amino acids. CDR3 bases: TGTGCCAGCAGCTTGGGTGCTAGCGGGAGAATAGTCGATACGCAGTATTTT. Residues: CASSLGASGRIVDTQYF.

V gene TRBV11-2 combines with J gene TRBJ1-6; 9 bases map to TRBD1. J was trimmed by 10 bases and V by 5 bases; bases with no gene match: 6. Germline CDR1 reads SGHAT; CDR2 reads FQNNGV. This CDR3 spans 14 amino acids. This chain's CDR3 is CASSKTGGDSPLHF. CDR3 in DNA: TGTGCCAGCAGCAAGACAGGGGGGGACTCACCCCTCCACTTT.

With respect to this clone: A read error may be the cause here, since a much bigger clone is one base away. The sample carries other DNA sequences with the same CDR3. The chain employs TRBV7-9 and TRBJ2-3; D is unresolved. Trimming stripped 0 bases from V and 6 bases from J, with 1 base between. From germline, CDR1 is SEHNR and CDR2 FQNEAQ (reference sequence). CDR3 size: 11 residues. This CDR3 is CASSLADTQYF. The CDR3 nucleotides are TGTGCCAGCAGCTTAGCGGATACGCAGTATTTT. Looking up the rest from reference TRBV7-9 and TRBJ2-3 gives the full variable domain: DTGVSQNPRHKITKRGQNVTFRCDPISEHNRLYWYRQTLGQGPEFLTYFQNEAQLEKSRLLSDRFSAERPKGSFSTLEIQRTEQGDSAMYLCASSLADTQYFGPGTRLTVL.

This rearrangement joins TRBV7-2 to TRBJ1-5; D ambiguous. V lost 3 bases and J lost 4, with 7 bases in between. The CDR3 is 13 amino acids. Germline CDR1 SGHTA, CDR2 FQGNSA. The CDR3 is CASSFTVNQPQHF. The CDR3 DNA is TGTGCCAGCAGCTTTACGGTTAATCAGCCCCAGCATTTT.

The chain uses TRBV27 and TRBJ1-4; D unresolved. The ends were cut back, 6 bases at V and 1 base at J, with 6 bases in the middle. Per the germline V gene, CDR1 is MNHEY and CDR2 is SMNVEV (reference sequence). This CDR3 spans 13 amino acids. CDR3: CASSRGTNEKLFF. The CDR3 DNA reads TGTGCCAGCAGCCGGGGAACTAATGAAAAACTGTTTTTT.

Comments on this clone: The sample carries other DNA sequences with the same CDR3. J is TRBJ2-1 and V is TRBV18; TRBD2 aligns across 12 bases. The V gene end was trimmed by 0 bases and the J gene end by 4 bases; junction bases not matched to a gene: 1. The CDR3 totals 16 residues. Germline CDR1 reads KGHSH; CDR2 reads LQKENI. CDR3 in DNA: TGTGCCAGCTCACCACCCGGGACTAGCGGGTACAATGAGCAGTTCTTC. Protein sequence: CASSPPGTSGYNEQFF.

The chain employs TRBV27 and TRBJ1-2; possible D gene TRBD1, 6 bases. CDR3 length: 15 residues. CDR1 and CDR2 (germline): MNHEY, SMNVEV (reference sequence). V was shortened by 0 bases and J by 5 bases, with 13 bases between the two germline ends. CDR3 nucleotides: TGTGCCAGCAGTTTATCGACAGGCATTTGGTATGGCTACACCTTC. Translation gives CASSLSTGIWYGYTF.

The chain employs TRBV4-1 and TRBJ2-5; D gene ambiguous. CDR1 MGHRA and CDR2 YSYEKL come from the germline V gene. V was trimmed by 4 bases and J by 1 base, leaving 10 bases between them. CDR3 length: 14 residues. The CDR3 DNA follows: TGCGCCAGCAGCCCCCGGACGTTCCAAGAGACCCAGTACTTC. This gives the protein CASSPRTFQETQYF.

V usage is TRBV29-1 and J usage is TRBJ2-1; 9 bases agree with TRBD2. V was pared by 3 bases and J by 8 bases, with 11 bases of the junction left unmatched. The CDR3 contains 15 residues. Germline CDR1 and CDR2: SQVTM and ANQGSEA. The CDR3 DNA reads TGCAGCGTTGATTTAGATAGCGGGAGATTCGATGAGCAGTTCTTC. It is translated as CSVDLDSGRFDEQFF.

The chain is built from TRBV10-2 and TRBJ2-3; D is undetermined. Germline CDR1 reads WSHSY; CDR2 reads SAAADI. The CDR3 spans 16 residues. Trimming shortened V by 0 bases and J by 2 bases, and 12 bases separated the two germline ends. In nucleotides, the CDR3 is TGCGCCAGCAGTGAGTCTGATAGCCCCGTCACAGATACGCAGTATTTT. Its protein product is CASSESDSPVTDTQYF.

The CDR3 reads CASSHTGDTGDIQYF. The CDR3 nucleotides read TGTGCCAGCAGTCATACCGGGGATACGGGGGACATTCAGTACTTC. The chain combines TRBV4-2 with TRBJ2-4; D might be TRBD2 (6 bases). Trimming left V 6 bases short and J 8 bases short, with 20 bases between. This CDR3 has 15 residues. Germline-derived CDR1 and CDR2 are LGHNA and YNFKEQ.

The chain couples TRBV7-9 to TRBJ1-4, with D perhaps TRBD1 (6 bases). The germline V gene has CDR1 SEHNR and CDR2 FQNEAQ (reference sequence). The CDR3 contains 12 residues. V dropped 3 bases and J dropped 8 bases, with 7 bases sitting between them. For the CDR3, the DNA is TGTGCCAGCAGCTTGCAGGGGGAAAAACTGTTTTTT. This encodes CASSLQGEKLFF. Full variable domain (remainder filled in from reference TRBV7-9 and TRBJ1-4): DTGVSQNPRHKITKRGQNVTFRCDPISEHNRLYWYRQTLGQGPEFLTYFQNEAQLEKSRLLSDRFSAERPKGSFSTLEIQRTEQGDSAMYLCASSLQGEKLFFGSGTQLSVL.

The rearrangement links TRBV9 to TRBJ1-2; D gene ambiguous. V was pared by 6 bases and J by 3 bases, with 15 bases between. Germline CDR1 SGDLS, CDR2 YYNGEE. CDR3 length: 14 residues. CDR3 region: CASTRSRGDYGYTF. For the CDR3, the DNA is TGTGCCAGCACACGTAGTCGGGGAGACTATGGCTACACCTTC.

The genes are TRBV7-2 and TRBJ1-4; D is perhaps TRBD1 (6 bases). Germline V CDR1 and CDR2: SGHTA, FQGNSA. Trimming cost V 5 bases and J 2 bases, with 12 bases left between them. The CDR3 has 15 residues. In DNA form, the CDR3 reads TGTGCCAGCAGCCCCAGGGGAACGACTAATGAAAAACTGTTTTTT. As protein: CASSPRGTTNEKLFF.

The chain employs TRBV7-9 and TRBJ1-3; D may be TRBD1 (5 bases). V was shortened by 5 bases and J by 0 bases, with 11 bases between the two germline ends. The CDR3 totals 15 residues. The germline gives CDR1 SEHNR, CDR2 FQNEAQ (reference sequence). CDR3 in amino acids: CASSRTRDSGNTIYF. The CDR3 nucleotides are TGTGCCAGCAGCCGAACCAGGGACTCTGGAAACACCATATATTTT.